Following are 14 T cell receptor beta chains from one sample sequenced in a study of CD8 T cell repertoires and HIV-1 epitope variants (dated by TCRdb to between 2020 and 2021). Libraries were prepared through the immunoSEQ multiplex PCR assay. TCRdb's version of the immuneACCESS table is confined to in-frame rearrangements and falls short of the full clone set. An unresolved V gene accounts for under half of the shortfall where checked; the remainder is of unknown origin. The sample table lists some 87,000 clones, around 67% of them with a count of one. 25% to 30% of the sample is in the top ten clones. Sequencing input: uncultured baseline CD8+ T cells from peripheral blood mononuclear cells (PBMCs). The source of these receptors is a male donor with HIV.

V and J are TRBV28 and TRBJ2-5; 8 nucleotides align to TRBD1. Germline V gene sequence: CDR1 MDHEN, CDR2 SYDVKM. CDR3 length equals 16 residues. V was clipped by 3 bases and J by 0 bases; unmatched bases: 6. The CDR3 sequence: CASSFPTGDNQETQYF. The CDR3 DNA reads TGTGCCAGCAGTTTCCCGACAGGGGATAACCAAGAGACCCAGTACTTC.

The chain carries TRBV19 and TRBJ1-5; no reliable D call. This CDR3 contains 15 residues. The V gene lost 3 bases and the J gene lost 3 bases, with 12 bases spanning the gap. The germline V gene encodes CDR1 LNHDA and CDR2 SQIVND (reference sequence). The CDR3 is CASSISGIYNQPQHF. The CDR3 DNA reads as TGTGCCAGTAGTATTTCGGGGATATACAATCAGCCCCAGCATTTT.

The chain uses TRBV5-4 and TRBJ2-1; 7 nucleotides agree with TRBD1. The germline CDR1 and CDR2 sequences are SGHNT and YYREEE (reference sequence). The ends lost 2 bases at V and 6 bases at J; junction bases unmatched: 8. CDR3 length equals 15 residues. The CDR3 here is CASSLRLRQGNEQFF. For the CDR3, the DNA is TGTGCCAGCAGCTTACGCTTAAGACAGGGCAATGAGCAGTTCTTC.

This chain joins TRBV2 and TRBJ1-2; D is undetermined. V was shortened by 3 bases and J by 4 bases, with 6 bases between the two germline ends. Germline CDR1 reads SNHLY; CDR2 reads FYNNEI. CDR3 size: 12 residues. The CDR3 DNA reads TGTGCCAGCAGTGACGACGGCTATGGCTACACCTTC. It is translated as CASSDDGYGYTF.

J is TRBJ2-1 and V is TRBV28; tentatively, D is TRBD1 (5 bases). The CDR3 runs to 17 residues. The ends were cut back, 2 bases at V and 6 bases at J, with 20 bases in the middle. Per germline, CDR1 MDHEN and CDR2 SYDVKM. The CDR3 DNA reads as TGTGCCAGCAGTTTAGGATACAGGTTCTTGATCGGCAATGAGCAGTTCTTC. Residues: CASSLGYRFLIGNEQFF.

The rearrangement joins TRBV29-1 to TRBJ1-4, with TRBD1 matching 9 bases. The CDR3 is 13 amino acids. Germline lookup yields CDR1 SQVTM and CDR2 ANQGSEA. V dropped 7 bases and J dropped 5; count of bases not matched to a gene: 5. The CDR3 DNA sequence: TGCAGCGCCCGGGGGACAGGGAATGAAAAACTGTTTTTT. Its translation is CSARGTGNEKLFF.

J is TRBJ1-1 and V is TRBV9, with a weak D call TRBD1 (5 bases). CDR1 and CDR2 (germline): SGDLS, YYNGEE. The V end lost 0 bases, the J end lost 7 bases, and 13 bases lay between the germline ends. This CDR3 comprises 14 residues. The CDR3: CASSVGGPRGEAFF. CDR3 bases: TGTGCCAGCAGCGTAGGGGGACCCCGGGGTGAAGCTTTCTTT. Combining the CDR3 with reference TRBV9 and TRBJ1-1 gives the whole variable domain DSGVTQTPKHLITATGQRVTLRCSPRSGDLSVYWYQQSLDQGLQFLIQYYNGEERAKGNILERFSAQQFPDLHSELNLSSLELGDSALYFCASSVGGPRGEAFFGQGTRLTVV.

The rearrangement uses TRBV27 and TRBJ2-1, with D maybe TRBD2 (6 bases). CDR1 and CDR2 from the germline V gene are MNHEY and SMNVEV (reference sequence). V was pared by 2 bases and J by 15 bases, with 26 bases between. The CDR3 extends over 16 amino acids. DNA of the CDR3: TGTGCCAGCAGTTTACTCGGAGGTAGCGGAAGACTCACACTGTTCTTC. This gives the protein CASSLLGGSGRLTLFF.

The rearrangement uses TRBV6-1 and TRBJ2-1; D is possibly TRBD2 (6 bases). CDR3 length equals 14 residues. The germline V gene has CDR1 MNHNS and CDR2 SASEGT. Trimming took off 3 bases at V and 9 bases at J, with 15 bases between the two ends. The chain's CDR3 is CASSDPTRRGEQFF. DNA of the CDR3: TGTGCCAGCAGTGATCCAACGAGGCGGGGTGAGCAGTTCTTC.

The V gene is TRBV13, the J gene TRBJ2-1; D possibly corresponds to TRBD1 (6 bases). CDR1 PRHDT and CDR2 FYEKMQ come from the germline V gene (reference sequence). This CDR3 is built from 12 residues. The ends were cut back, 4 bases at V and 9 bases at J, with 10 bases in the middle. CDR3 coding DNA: TGTGCCAGCAGCTCCAGGGGCACTGAGCAGTTCTTC. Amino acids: CASSSRGTEQFF.

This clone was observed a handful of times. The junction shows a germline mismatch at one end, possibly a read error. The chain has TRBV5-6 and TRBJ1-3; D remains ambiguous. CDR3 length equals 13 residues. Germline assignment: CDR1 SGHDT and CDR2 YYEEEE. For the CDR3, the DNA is TGTGCCAGCAGCTTAGGGAATGGAGACACCATATATTTT. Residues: CASSLGNGDTIYF.

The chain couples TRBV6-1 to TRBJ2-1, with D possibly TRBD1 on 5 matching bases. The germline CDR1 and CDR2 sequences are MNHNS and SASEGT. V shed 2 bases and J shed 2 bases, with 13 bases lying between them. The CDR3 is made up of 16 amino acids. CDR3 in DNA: TGTGCCAGCAGTGAATTGGAGACAGCCCCCTACAATGAGCAGTTCTTC. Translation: CASSELETAPYNEQFF.

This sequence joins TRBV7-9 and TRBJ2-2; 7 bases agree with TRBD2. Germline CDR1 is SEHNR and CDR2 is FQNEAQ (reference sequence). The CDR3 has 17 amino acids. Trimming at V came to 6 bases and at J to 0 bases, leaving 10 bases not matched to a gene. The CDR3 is CASRGRWSGTNTGELFF. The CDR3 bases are TGTGCCAGCAGAGGACGGTGGAGCGGGACGAACACCGGGGAGCTGTTTTTT.

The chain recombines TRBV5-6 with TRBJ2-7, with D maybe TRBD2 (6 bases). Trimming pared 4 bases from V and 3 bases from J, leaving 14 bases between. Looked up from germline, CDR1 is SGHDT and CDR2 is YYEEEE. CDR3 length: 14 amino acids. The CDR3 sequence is CASSPGVGGYEQYF. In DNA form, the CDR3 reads TGTGCCAGCAGCCCCGGGGTCGGGGGCTACGAGCAGTACTTC.